This T cell receptor (beta chain) was captured by sequencing in a study of post-analysis software for immune sequencing data. Background on the study: Included courses were relapsing-remitting and secondary progressive multiple sclerosis; progressive-relapsing multiple sclerosis was also included.

A word on this clonotype: The antigen remains undetermined.

Tagging with unique molecular identifiers was a feature of the TCR beta cDNA libraries. When about 0.9 to 11 million T cells were used, they gave 500,000 or so cDNA molecules. From the PCR reads, TCRdb called clonotypes with MiXCR, one entry per CDR3 protein. In the table there are fewer than 550,000 distinct CDR3 sequences, roughly 34% of which are singletons. The CDR3 runs 17 residues. CDR1 and CDR2 (germline): DFQATT, SNEGSKA (reference sequence). The V segment lost 1 base and the J segment 3 bases; nucleotides outside the gene matches: 8. Points from the study as a whole: Compared with controls, patients had more of about 5 TRBV segments, including TRBV5-6, TRBV5-1 and TRBV20-1. Comparison with controls showed significantly lower normalized Chao1 diversity in multiple sclerosis patients.

This receptor was taken from a girl between 2 and 17 years old with multiple sclerosis. Sequenced: blood. The V gene is TRBV20-1, the J gene TRBJ2-6; TRBD1 matches 8 bases. The CDR3 bases are TGCAGTGCTAGAGGGAGGACAGGGTCTGGTGGGGCCAACGTCCTGACTTTC. Translation: CSARGRTGSGGANVLTF.